This is a list of T cell receptor beta chains from one sample in a study of cytomegalovirus exposure and HLA in healthy donors. TCRdb's table, derived via immunoSEQ multiplex PCR, lists solely in-frame clones and lacks some. The table lists more than 95,000 clones, less than 80% of them singletons, with under 5% in the top ten. Sequencing was done on a sample of PBMCs. These receptors were obtained from a man aged 40-50 years in good health and CMV-seropositive. The CDR3 runs from the conserved cysteine through the conserved F or W. The D gene is left open where the match is weak. The size entry is marked missing in some rows and otherwise reads once, few, many or a size class.

cdr3_length d_call j_call v_call clone_size cdr3_aa cdr3_nt
15 NA TRBJ1-1 TRBV5-6 NA CASRDYRVWGTEAFF TGTGCCAGCAGGGATTACAGGGTCTGGGGCACTGAAGCTTTCTTT
13 TRBD1 TRBJ2-1 TRBV6-1 NA CASSGDSYNEQFF TGTGCCAGCAGTGGGGACAGCTACAATGAGCAGTTCTTC
16 NA TRBJ1-3 TRBV6-6 NA CASSYARNLAGNTIYF TGTGCCAGCAGTTACGCCAGAAACCTTGCTGGAAACACCATATATTTT
14 NA TRBJ1-5 TRBV18 NA CASSPETGNQPQHF TGTGCCAGCTCACCAGAAACAGGGAATCAGCCCCAGCATTTT
14 NA TRBJ1-2 TRBV6-5 NA CASLTVKRPYGYTF TGTGCCAGCTTGACAGTAAAAAGGCCCTATGGCTACACCTTC
14 NA TRBJ2-7 TRBV6-1 NA CASSTQDSTYEQYF TGTGCCAGCAGTACCCAGGACAGCACCTACGAGCAGTACTTC
15 NA TRBJ2-1 TRBV11-3 NA CASSADFRTYNEQFF TGTGCCAGCAGCGCCGACTTCCGAACCTACAATGAGCAGTTCTTC
15 TRBD1 TRBJ2-7 TRBV5-6 NA CASSLGGTAAYEQYF TGTGCCAGCAGCTTGGGGGGGACAGCAGCCTACGAGCAGTACTTC
13 TRBD1 TRBJ1-1 TRBV11-2 NA CASSLADRGEAFF TGTGCCAGCAGCTTGGCTGACAGGGGGGAAGCTTTCTTT
15 TRBD2 TRBJ2-2 TRBV27 NA CASSLSTGGTGELFF TGTGCCAGCAGTTTATCTACGGGGGGGACCGGGGAGCTGTTTTTT
16 TRBD1 TRBJ1-5 TRBV28 NA CASSLLEGTGARPQHF TGTGCCAGCAGTTTATTGGAGGGGACAGGGGCTCGGCCCCAGCATTTT
17 TRBD2 TRBJ2-3 TRBV28 NA CASSSRLAGRSTDTQYF TGTGCCAGCAGTTCCCGACTAGCGGGAAGATCCACAGATACGCAGTATTTT
14 TRBD1 TRBJ1-2 TRBV11-1 NA CASSFSTGVYGYTF TGTGCCAGCAGCTTTAGTACAGGGGTCTATGGCTACACCTTC
12 NA TRBJ1-1 TRBV11-2 NA CASAAVNTEAFF TGTGCCAGCGCGGCGGTCAACACTGAAGCTTTCTTT
15 TRBD2 TRBJ2-5 TRBV28 NA CASSLRTGGRETQYF TGTGCCAGCAGTCTACGAACGGGGGGGCGCGAGACCCAGTACTTC
15 TRBD1 TRBJ2-1 TRBV5-6 NA CASSIPGQGNNEQFF TGTGCCAGCAGCATACCGGGACAGGGAAACAATGAGCAGTTCTTC
15 NA TRBJ1-1 TRBV6-5 NA CASSYSQGRNTEAFF TGTGCCAGCAGTTACTCGCAGGGGAGGAACACTGAAGCTTTCTTT
15 TRBD1 TRBJ1-3 TRBV10-3 NA CAISELDRAGNTIYF TGTGCCATCAGTGAGTTGGACAGGGCTGGAAACACCATATATTTT
16 TRBD2 TRBJ2-1 TRBV7-3 NA CASSLGGLAGYNEQFF TGTGCCAGCAGCTTAGGCGGACTAGCGGGTTACAATGAGCAGTTCTTC
17 NA TRBJ2-5 TRBV18 NA CASSPKKSPLSRETQYF TGTGCCAGCTCACCAAAAAAGTCCCCCCTTAGCAGAGAGACCCAGTACTTC
13 NA TRBJ1-2 TRBV7-8 few CASSLEEIYGYTF TGTGCCAGCAGCTTAGAAGAGATCTATGGCTACACCTTC
13 NA TRBJ1-2 TRBV6-5 NA CASSYGGSYGYTF TGTGCCAGCAGTTACGGGGGGAGCTATGGCTACACCTTC
15 NA TRBJ1-2 TRBV7-2 NA CASSHDSGQGYGYTF TGTGCCAGCAGCCACGACTCAGGGCAGGGCTATGGCTACACCTTC
16 TRBD1 TRBJ2-2 TRBV27 NA CASSLSFTGGIGELFF TGTGCCAGCAGTTTATCGTTTACAGGGGGAATCGGGGAGCTGTTTTTT
10 NA TRBJ1-2 TRBV2 NA CASRLGPHTF TGTGCCAGCAGGCTGGGGCCGCACACCTTC
15 NA TRBJ2-7 TRBV21-1 NA CASSMGLAASYEQYF TGTGCCAGCAGCATGGGACTAGCGGCCTCCTACGAGCAGTACTTC
16 TRBD2 TRBJ2-3 TRBV19 NA CASSMTSGGGTDTQYF TGTGCCAGTAGTATGACTAGCGGGGGTGGCACAGATACGCAGTATTTT
16 NA TRBJ2-5 TRBV9 NA CASSSRAQGNPETQYF TGTGCCAGCAGCTCCCGAGCGCAGGGGAACCCAGAGACCCAGTACTTC
13 NA TRBJ2-7 TRBV5-4 NA CASSLGAIYEQYF TGTGCCAGCAGCTTGGGGGCTATCTACGAGCAGTACTTC
11 NA TRBJ2-5 TRBV20-1 once CSARPRETQYF TGCAGTGCTAGACCTAGGGAGACCCAGTACTTC
12 NA TRBJ2-2 TRBV5-8 NA CASSFYDGELFF TGTGCCAGCAGCTTCTACGACGGGGAGCTGTTTTTT
13 NA TRBJ2-5 TRBV5-1 NA CASSGGLQETQYF TGCGCCAGCAGCGGGGGACTCCAAGAGACCCAGTACTTC
15 TRBD1 TRBJ1-4 TRBV2 NA CASSPRQGRFEKLFF TGTGCCAGCAGTCCAAGACAGGGAAGATTCGAAAAACTGTTTTTT
14 TRBD1 TRBJ1-2 TRBV5-1 NA CASSRPDRIYGYTF TGCGCCAGCAGCCGCCCGGACAGGATCTATGGCTACACCTTC
14 TRBD1 TRBJ1-4 TRBV9 few CASSAGQGDEKLFF TGTGCCAGCAGCGCCGGACAGGGGGATGAAAAACTGTTTTTT
13 NA TRBJ1-2 TRBV6-5 NA CASSYSMGGGYTF TGTGCCAGCAGTTACTCGATGGGGGGAGGCTACACCTTC
14 NA TRBJ2-1 TRBV6-1 few CASCRTAGEGEQFF TGTGCCAGCTGCCGGACAGCAGGGGAAGGTGAGCAGTTCTTC
15 NA TRBJ2-7 TRBV28 NA CASSLLNSISYEQYF TGTGCCAGCAGTTTATTGAACAGTATCTCCTACGAGCAGTACTTC
14 TRBD1 TRBJ1-6 TRBV30 few CALGIGQGNSPLHF TGTGCCCTGGGAATCGGACAGGGTAACTCACCCCTCCACTTT
13 NA TRBJ1-4 TRBV6-4 NA CASSEQGGEKLFF TGTGCCAGCAGTGAGCAGGGTGGTGAAAAACTGTTTTTT
16 TRBD2 TRBJ2-3 TRBV19 NA CASSMGLAGGQDTQYF TGTGCCAGTAGTATGGGACTAGCGGGGGGGCAGGATACGCAGTATTTT
14 TRBD2 TRBJ2-5 TRBV5-8 NA CASSLGAGAETQYF TGTGCCAGCAGCCTTGGTGCGGGAGCCGAGACCCAGTACTTC
17 NA TRBJ1-4 TRBV4-1 NA CASSQDNTGATNEKLFF TGCGCCAGCAGCCAAGATAACACCGGAGCAACTAATGAAAAACTGTTTTTT
19 NA TRBJ1-5 TRBV7-9 NA CASSQTRDHPNYSNQPQHF TGTGCCAGCAGCCAAACCAGGGATCACCCGAATTATAGCAATCAGCCCCAGCATTTT
13 NA TRBJ1-2 TRBV5-6 NA CASSLLWGRGYTF TGTGCCAGCAGCTTGCTGTGGGGCCGCGGCTACACCTTC
16 NA TRBJ1-5 TRBV6-1 NA CASSEQGTFSNQPQHF TGTGCCAGCAGTGAACAGGGAACTTTTAGCAATCAGCCCCAGCATTTT
14 TRBD2 TRBJ2-1 TRBV27 NA CASHYLTSGSIQFF TGTGCCAGCCACTATTTGACTAGCGGGAGTATCCAGTTCTTC
14 NA TRBJ2-7 TRBV7-3 NA CASSPGRGPYEQYF TGTGCCAGCAGCCCAGGGCGGGGGCCCTACGAGCAGTACTTC
12 NA TRBJ1-6 TRBV10-1 NA CASSDPGSPLHF TGCGCCAGCAGTGACCCAGGTTCACCCCTCCACTTT
13 NA TRBJ2-7 TRBV6-5 few CASSYNRHYEQYF TGTGCCAGCAGTTATAACAGGCACTACGAGCAGTACTTC
16 TRBD2 TRBJ2-5 TRBV4-2 once CASSQVLSGTEETQYF TGTGCCAGCAGCCAAGTCCTTAGCGGGACCGAAGAGACCCAGTACTTC
16 TRBD1 TRBJ1-3 TRBV4-1 NA CASSQDKGQGRNTIYF TGCGCCAGCAGCCAAGATAAGGGACAGGGTCGAAACACCATATATTTT
15 TRBD1 TRBJ2-3 TRBV23-1 NA CASSHRDRVVYTQYF TGCGCCAGCAGTCATAGGGACAGGGTGGTTTATACGCAGTATTTT
20 NA TRBJ2-7 TRBV6-7 NA CASSYSSGFRDCAESYEQYF TGTGCCAGTAGTTACTCGAGCGGGTTCAGGGATTGTGCGGAGTCCTACGAGCAGTACTTC
14 NA TRBJ1-2 TRBV18 NA CASSPGDRQYGYTF TGTGCCAGCTCACCAGGGGATAGACAGTATGGCTACACCTTC
12 NA TRBJ1-2 TRBV28 NA CASSFRSRGYTF TGTGCCAGCAGTTTTCGGAGCCGGGGCTACACCTTC
15 TRBD2 TRBJ2-6 TRBV5-8 NA CASSFGGAGANVLTF TGTGCCAGCAGCTTCGGGGGGGCTGGGGCCAACGTCCTGACTTTC
15 NA TRBJ1-4 TRBV5-6 NA CASSGAGSTNEKLFF TGTGCCAGCAGCGGTGCGGGGTCAACTAATGAAAAACTGTTTTTT
11 NA TRBJ2-7 TRBV19 NA CAIQVGDEQYF TGTGCCATCCAGGTCGGGGACGAGCAGTACTTC
14 NA TRBJ2-7 TRBV6-5 NA CASSPPEGPREQYF TGTGCCAGCAGTCCCCCGGAGGGGCCACGCGAGCAGTACTTC